The clone carrying this TCR beta chain was detected only a few times. Antigen specificity is unknown. PCR was performed a second time for roughly 7 to 12 cycles using a sample-barcoded 5' primer and a J-beta primer mix. A 12-random-nucleotide template-switch adaptor tagged each cDNA molecule. TCRdb reprocessed the 5' RACE reads with MiXCR, giving one entry per CDR3 protein. The data show about 720,000 distinct CDR3 sequences, about 20% seen once. These data belong to a study of blood T cells in healthy people across ages. Looking at the study overall: About one barcoded beta molecule was captured per two T cells (by template switching).

Collection of 8.5 to 10 milliliters of peripheral blood was performed for each donor. General study points: Donor CMV infection status was unknown, possibly confounding age-related changes in expanded clonotypes.

The clonotype comes from a man between 65 and 80 years old in good health. The sample consisted of blood.

Here the CDR3 DNA reads TGTGCCAGCAGCTATGCCGGGGAGCTGTTTTTT. This codes for CASSYAGELFF. The chain combines TRBV5-4 with TRBJ2-2; no definite D call. Deletions cut 3 bases from V and 6 bases from J, with 3 bases between. The CDR3 runs to 11 residues. Germline V gene lookup returns CDR1 SGHNT and CDR2 YYREEE (reference sequence).